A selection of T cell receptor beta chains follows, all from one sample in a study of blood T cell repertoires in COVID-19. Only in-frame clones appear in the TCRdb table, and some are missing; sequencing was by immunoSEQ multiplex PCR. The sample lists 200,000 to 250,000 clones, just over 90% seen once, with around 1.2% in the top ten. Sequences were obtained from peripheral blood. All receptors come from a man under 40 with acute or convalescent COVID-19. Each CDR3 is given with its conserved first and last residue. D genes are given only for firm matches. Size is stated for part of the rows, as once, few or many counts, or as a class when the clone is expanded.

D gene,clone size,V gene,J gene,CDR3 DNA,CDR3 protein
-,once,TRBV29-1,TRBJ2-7,TGCAGCGTCCAAAACCCCGGGGAATCCTACGAGCAGTACTTC,CSVQNPGESYEQYF
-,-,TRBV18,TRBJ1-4,TGTGCCAGCTCGGGGCAGGGGAATGAAAAACTGTTTTTT,CASSGQGNEKLFF
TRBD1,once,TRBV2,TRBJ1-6,TGTGCCAGCAGGGGACAGGGGGTGGATTCACCCCTCCACTTT,CASRGQGVDSPLHF
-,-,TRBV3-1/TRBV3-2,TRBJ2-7,TGTGCCAGCAGCCAACTCCGGGGCGAGCAGTACTTC,CASSQLRGEQYF
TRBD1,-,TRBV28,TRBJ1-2,TGTGCCAGCAGTCTAGGGTGGGGGACAGGGGATCACTATGGCTACACCTTC,CASSLGWGTGDHYGYTF
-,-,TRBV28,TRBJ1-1,TGTGCCAGCAGTTCTGCTTCGGAGGGGAGGAACACTGAAGCTTTCTTT,CASSSASEGRNTEAFF
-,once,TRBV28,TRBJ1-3,TGTGCCAGCAGTTTACAAAACTCTGGAAACACCATATATTTT,CASSLQNSGNTIYF
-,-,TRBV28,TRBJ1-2,TGTGCCAGCAGTTTGTCCGCAGGGATAGGCTACACCTTC,CASSLSAGIGYTF
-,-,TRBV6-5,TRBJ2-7,TGTGCCAGCAGTTACGCTCAGGCGTCCTACGAGCAGTACTTC,CASSYAQASYEQYF
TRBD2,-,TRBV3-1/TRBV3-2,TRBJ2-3,TGTGCCAGCAGCCAGATGAGGACTAGCGGGAGAGGGACAGATACGCAGTATTTT,CASSQMRTSGRGTDTQYF
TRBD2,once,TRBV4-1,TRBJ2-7,TGCGCCAGCAGCCCTAGGACTAGCGGGACAAACTACGAGCAGTACTTC,CASSPRTSGTNYEQYF
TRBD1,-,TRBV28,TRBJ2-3,TGTGCCAGCAGTTTACCCATTACAGGGGGCCTACACACAGATACGCAGTATTTT,CASSLPITGGLHTDTQYF
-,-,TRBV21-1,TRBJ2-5,TGTGCCAGCAGCAAAGTTAGCGGGAGGGCCTGTTTGGAGACCCAGTACTTC,CASSKVSGRACLETQYF
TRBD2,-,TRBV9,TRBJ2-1,TGTGCCAGCAGCGTAGGAGGTCTAGCGGGGGGTGAGCAGTTCTTC,CASSVGGLAGGEQFF
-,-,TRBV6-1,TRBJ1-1,TGTGCCAGCAGTGAAATCAAGAACACTGAAGCTTTCTTT,CASSEIKNTEAFF
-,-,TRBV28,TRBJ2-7,TGTGCCAGCAGATCGGGGGAGCAGTACTTC,CASRSGEQYF
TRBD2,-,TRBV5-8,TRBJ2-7,TGTGCCAGCAGGATAGCGGGGGGTGCCTACGAGCAGTACTTC,CASRIAGGAYEQYF
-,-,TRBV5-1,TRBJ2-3,TGCGCCAGCATGAGGGCGTTGAGCACAGATACGCAGTATTTT,CASMRALSTDTQYF
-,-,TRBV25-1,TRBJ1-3,TGTGCCAGCAGTGAACCAGGGGTCGGAAACACCATATATTTT,CASSEPGVGNTIYF
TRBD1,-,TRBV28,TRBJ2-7,TGTGCCAGCACCGGGACAGGGGCGTACTACGAGCAGTACTTC,CASTGTGAYYEQYF
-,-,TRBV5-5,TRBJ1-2,TGTGCCAGCAGCTTAGATACAGCCTATGGCTACACCTTC,CASSLDTAYGYTF
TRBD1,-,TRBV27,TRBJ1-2,TGTGCCAGCAGAGACAGGGGAGGATATGGCTACACCTTC,CASRDRGGYGYTF
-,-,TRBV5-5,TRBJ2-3,TGTGCCAGCAGCTTGCTGGGTAGCGGAGATACGCAGTATTTT,CASSLLGSGDTQYF
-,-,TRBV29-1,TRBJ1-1,TGCAGCGTTCAGGATGGGAACACTGAAGCTTTCTTT,CSVQDGNTEAFF